These 22 T cell receptor beta chains were sequenced from one sample in a study of blood T cell repertoires in COVID-19. TCRdb's copy holds only in-frame clones and misses some; the assay was immunoSEQ multiplex PCR. This sample has roughly 70,000 clones; roughly 70% occur once, and the top ten carry under 25%. The sample was peripheral blood. The receptors were sampled from a man aged 65 to 85 with acute or convalescent COVID-19.

The chain combines TRBV3-1 (or the pseudogene TRBV3-2) with TRBJ1-1; D possibly corresponds to TRBD1 (5 bases). Trimming took off 1 base at V and 7 bases at J, with 13 bases between the two ends. Per the germline V gene, CDR1 is LGHDT and CDR2 is YNNKEL (reference sequence). The CDR3 covers 14 residues. The CDR3 DNA sequence: TGTGCCAGCAGCCAAGGCAGGGAGGTGGGTGAAGCTTTCTTT. This gives the protein CASSQGREVGEAFF.

This chain connects TRBV9 to TRBJ1-2; tentatively, D is TRBD1 (6 bases). V gave up 0 bases and J gave up 2 bases, with 8 bases separating them. There are 14 residues in the CDR3. In germline, CDR1 is SGDLS, CDR2 YYNGEE. The CDR3 protein is CASSVDRGNYGYTF. The CDR3 region has the DNA TGTGCCAGCAGCGTAGATAGGGGGAACTATGGCTACACCTTC.

The chain combines TRBV6-5 with TRBJ1-1; TRBD1 matches 9 bases. The CDR3 covers 15 residues. Germline V gene data show CDR1 as MNHEY and CDR2 as SVGAGI. V lost 5 bases to trimming and J lost 4 bases; unmatched junction nucleotides: 8. CDR3: CASSQQGAPGTEAFF. CDR3 coding DNA: TGTGCCAGCAGTCAACAGGGGGCGCCCGGCACTGAAGCTTTCTTT.

The DNA for the CDR3 is TGCGCCAGCAGCCTCAAGGATAGCGGGAGGGCCGGGACCGGGGAGCTGTTTTTT. Its translation is CASSLKDSGRAGTGELFF. J is TRBJ2-2 and V is TRBV4-3; 11 bases map to TRBD2. The germline V gene has CDR1 LGHNA and CDR2 YSLEER. The CDR3 covers 18 residues. V gave up 4 bases and J gave up 5 bases; unmatched junction bases: 12.

This CDR3 reads CASSSPSRGNTIYF. The CDR3 coding sequence is TGTGCCAGCAGTTCCCCCTCTCGGGGAAACACCATATATTTT. The V and J genes are TRBV28 and TRBJ1-3; D gene ambiguous. The germline CDR1 and CDR2 sequences are MDHEN and SYDVKM. The CDR3 has 14 residues. V dropped 4 bases and J dropped 4 bases, with 11 bases sitting between them.

The chain uses TRBV5-1 and TRBJ2-7, with 11 bases matching TRBD2. V gave up 4 bases and J gave up 7 bases; unmatched junction bases: 4. There are 13 residues in the CDR3. Germline V gene sequence: CDR1 SGHRS, CDR2 YFSETQ. The CDR3 bases are TGCGCCAGCAGCGAACTAGCGGGAGTTGAGCAGTACTTC. Translating it yields CASSELAGVEQYF. Together with reference TRBV5-1 and TRBJ2-7, the CDR3 gives the full variable domain: KAGVTQTPRYLIKTRGQQVTLSCSPISGHRSVSWYQQTPGQGLQFLFEYFSETQRNKGNFPGRFSGRQFSNSRSEMNVSTLELGDSALYLCASSELAGVEQYFGPGTRLTVT.

This rearrangement joins TRBV15 to TRBJ1-6; possibly TRBD1 for D (5 bases). CDR1 is LNHNV and CDR2 is YYDKDF in the germline V gene (reference sequence). The CDR3 has 15 amino acids. The germline V and J ends were trimmed by 1 base and 7 bases, with 11 bases remaining between them. The CDR3 here is CATSRGSAGNSPLHF. The CDR3 coding sequence is TGTGCCACCAGCAGAGGAAGCGCAGGGAATTCACCCCTCCACTTT.

The V call is TRBV4-1, the J call TRBJ2-7; TRBD1 matches 8 bases. The length of the CDR3 is 14 residues. After removal of 4 bases from V and 2 bases from J, the junction contained 4 bases not matched to a gene. CDR1 MGHRA and CDR2 YSYEKL come from the germline V gene. CDR3 amino acids: CASSLDRGPYEQYF. The CDR3 DNA sequence: TGCGCCAGCAGCCTAGACAGGGGCCCCTACGAGCAGTACTTC.

The CDR3 nucleotides read TGTGCCAGCAGCTTGGGACAGGGCGTGCAGCCCCAGCATTTT. Translated: CASSLGQGVQPQHF. The rearrangement joins TRBV5-6 to TRBJ1-5; TRBD1 aligns across 7 bases. This CDR3 has 14 residues. From germline, CDR1 is SGHDT and CDR2 YYEEEE. V was pared by 0 bases and J by 7 bases, with 4 bases of the junction left unmatched.

The chain couples TRBV7-2 to TRBJ2-1, with TRBD2 matching over 8 bases. The trim removed 0 bases at V and 3 bases at J, leaving 4 bases unmatched. This CDR3 comprises 16 residues. Germline CDR1 reads SGHTA; CDR2 reads FQGNSA. The CDR3 sequence is CASSLASGNLYNEQFF. The CDR3, as DNA: TGTGCCAGCAGCTTAGCTAGCGGGAACCTCTACAATGAGCAGTTCTTC.

The V call is TRBV27, the J call TRBJ2-7; D is possibly TRBD1 (5 bases). Trimming took 7 bases from V and 7 from J, leaving 23 bases between them. The germline V gene encodes CDR1 MNHEY and CDR2 SMNVEV (reference sequence). The CDR3 has 15 residues. CDR3 sequence: CASIPGQGSYLEQYF. DNA for the CDR3: TGTGCCAGCATTCCTGGGCAGGGTTCATACTTGGAGCAGTACTTC.

The rearrangement uses TRBV5-1 and TRBJ2-5; weak D call: TRBD1 (6 bases). The germline V and J ends were trimmed by 1 base and 1 base, with 8 bases remaining between them. This CDR3 is 14 amino acids long. Germline V gene sequence: CDR1 SGHRS, CDR2 YFSETQ. This CDR3 is CASSLTGIQETQYF. The DNA of the CDR3 is TGCGCCAGCAGCTTGACAGGGATCCAAGAGACCCAGTACTTC.

V gene TRBV25-1 combines with J gene TRBJ2-6; 9 bases agree with TRBD1. The CDR3 has 15 residues. Trimming took 4 bases from V and 2 from J; bases not matched to a gene: 0. Germline V lookup: CDR1 MGHDK, CDR2 SYGVNS. The CDR3 DNA sequence: TGTGCCAGCAGTGGGACAGGGGCTGGGGCCAACGTCCTGACTTTC. This translates into CASSGTGAGANVLTF.

The sample holds one count of this clone. This sequence joins TRBV16 and TRBJ2-1; TRBD1 aligns across 10 bases. The CDR3 is 17 residues long. J lost 0 bases, V lost 4 bases, and 6 bases had no gene match. From germline, CDR1 is KGHSY and CDR2 FQNENV. This CDR3 is CASSPGTGDPSYNEQFF. The CDR3, as DNA: TGTGCCAGCAGCCCTGGGACAGGGGATCCCTCCTACAATGAGCAGTTCTTC.

The chain uses TRBV6-2 or TRBV6-3 and TRBJ2-2, with 13 bases that match TRBD2. The CDR3 is made up of 16 amino acids. The V and J ends lost 5 bases and 7 bases, in that order; junction bases with no gene match: 7. In germline, CDR1 is MNHEY, CDR2 SVGEGT. CDR3 DNA sequence: TGTGCCAGCAGTGGACTAGCGGGAGAATTGGGCGGGGAGCTGTTTTTT. It encodes CASSGLAGELGGELFF.

This chain uses TRBV4-3 with TRBJ2-7, with 7 bases fitting TRBD1. Germline V gene lookup returns CDR1 LGHNA and CDR2 YSLEER. V lost 1 base and J lost 1; bases outside the gene matches: 4. The CDR3 consists of 15 residues. CDR3 sequence: CASSQGKGASYEQYF. The CDR3 nucleotides read TGCGCCAGCAGCCAAGGGAAGGGGGCGTCCTACGAGCAGTACTTC.

The rearrangement links TRBV5-1 to TRBJ2-5; the match to TRBD2 covers 14 bases. Per the germline V gene, CDR1 is SGHRS and CDR2 is YFSETQ. V was clipped by 4 bases and J by 3 bases; unmatched bases: 2. CDR3 size: 15 residues. The CDR3 is CASSGGLAGEETQYF. The CDR3 DNA reads TGCGCCAGCAGCGGGGGACTAGCGGGAGAAGAGACCCAGTACTTC.

The chain links TRBV9 to TRBJ2-1; 12 bases line up with TRBD2. This CDR3 is 14 amino acids long. In germline, CDR1 is SGDLS, CDR2 YYNGEE. V shed 4 bases and J 9 bases; nucleotides not matched to a gene: 5. The CDR3 protein is CASSRTSGNIEQFF. Here the CDR3 DNA reads TGTGCCAGCAGCCGGACTAGCGGGAATATTGAGCAGTTCTTC.

The chain has TRBV29-1 and TRBJ2-7, with D maybe TRBD1 (5 bases). V shed 6 bases and J shed 3 bases, with 9 bases lying between them. This CDR3 has 11 amino acids. Germline V gives CDR1 SQVTM, CDR2 ANQGSEA. Here the CDR3 reads CSVHDSYEQYF. The CDR3 nucleotides read TGCAGCGTCCACGACAGCTACGAGCAGTACTTC.

The genes are TRBV9 and TRBJ1-5; 7 bases line up with TRBD1. CDR1 is SGDLS and CDR2 is YYNGEE in the germline V gene. The CDR3 consists of 14 residues. The J segment lost 2 bases and the V segment lost 2 bases, leaving 1 base of the junction unmatched. The CDR3 protein is CASSVGTGNQPQHF. DNA of the CDR3: TGTGCCAGCAGCGTCGGGACAGGCAATCAGCCCCAGCATTTT.

This rearrangement joins TRBV6-2 or TRBV6-3 to TRBJ2-5, with TRBD2 matching 9 bases. The CDR3 runs 16 residues. Losses at the gene ends were 4 bases for V and 4 bases for J; bases not matched to a gene: 10. Germline CDR1 MNHEY, CDR2 SVGEGT. CDR3 amino acids: CASSSLLAGVGETQYF. As DNA, the CDR3 is TGTGCCAGCAGTTCCCTTTTAGCGGGAGTGGGAGAGACCCAGTACTTC.

Only a few counts were recorded for this clone. Written as DNA, the CDR3 is TGTGCCATCAGGAGCCAGGGAGGGAGCTCCTACAATGAGCAGTTCTTC. It codes for CAIRSQGGSSYNEQFF. The chain recombines TRBV10-3 with TRBJ2-1; TRBD2 matches at 7 bases. This CDR3 contains 16 residues. The V gene end was trimmed by 6 bases and the J gene end by 0 bases; junction bases not matched to a gene: 8. Germline V gene sequence: CDR1 ENHRY, CDR2 SYGVKD.